These 18 T cell receptor beta chains were sequenced from one sample in a study of blood T cell repertoires in COVID-19. TCRdb keeps only in-frame clones here, not all; method: immunoSEQ multiplex PCR. This table has approximately 330,000 clones, over 80% appearing once. Sequenced input: peripheral blood. These TCRs come from a man aged 25-45 years with COVID-19, enrolled during active disease.

This rearrangement joins TRBV7-9 to TRBJ1-2; D unclear. This CDR3 contains 12 residues. V lost 5 bases, J lost 4 bases, and 8 bases lay in between. Germline V gene lookup returns CDR1 SEHNR and CDR2 FQNEAQ (reference sequence). The CDR3, as DNA: TGTGCCAGCAGCCCACTTTCCTATGGCTACACCTTC. Translating gives CASSPLSYGYTF.

The chain links TRBV5-4 to TRBJ2-7, with 7 bases aligning to TRBD1. J lost 5 bases, V lost 5 bases, and 10 bases had no gene match. Germline V gives CDR1 SGHNT, CDR2 YYREEE (reference sequence). The CDR3 extends over 14 amino acids. The CDR3 DNA follows: TGTGCCAGCAGTTCCATAGACAGGGAACACGAGCAGTACTTC. This gives the protein CASSSIDREHEQYF.

V and J are TRBV29-1 and TRBJ1-5, with D hard to call. V was trimmed by 5 bases and J by 4 bases, leaving 12 bases between them. The length of the CDR3 is 13 residues. Germline lookup yields CDR1 SQVTM and CDR2 ANQGSEA. CDR3 amino acids: CSVSVQINQPQHF. Written as DNA, the CDR3 is TGCAGCGTTAGTGTACAGATTAATCAGCCCCAGCATTTT.

The V call is TRBV28, the J call TRBJ1-6, with unresolved D. The CDR3 is made up of 12 amino acids. V was pared by 6 bases and J by 14 bases, with 14 bases between. The germline V gene has CDR1 MDHEN and CDR2 SYDVKM. The CDR3 DNA reads TGTGCCAGCAGCCGCGGAAGTTCCACCCTCCACTTT. Its protein product is CASSRGSSTLHF.

In its sample, this clone was seen once. The rearrangement links TRBV25-1 to TRBJ2-5; 8 bases are a match to TRBD1. The CDR3 contains 15 residues. Trimming took 5 bases from V and 2 from J; bases not matched to a gene: 7. Germline CDR1 is MGHDK and CDR2 is SYGVNS. The CDR3 spells CASSLAGQAQETQYF. The CDR3 bases are TGTGCCAGCAGTCTCGCGGGACAGGCTCAAGAGACCCAGTACTTC.

CDR3 DNA: TGTGCCAGCAGCTTAGCGAGGGAGACAGGGGGCGACCAGCCCCAGCATTTT. As protein: CASSLARETGGDQPQHF. The rearrangement links TRBV7-2 to TRBJ1-5; 10 bases line up with TRBD1. V gave up 0 bases and J gave up 7 bases; unmatched junction bases: 9. The germline V gene encodes CDR1 SGHTA and CDR2 FQGNSA. The CDR3 is 17 amino acids.

V gene TRBV29-1 combines with J gene TRBJ2-1; D gene uncertain. V lost 3 bases and J lost 6, with 6 bases in between. Per the germline V gene, CDR1 is SQVTM and CDR2 is ANQGSEA. The CDR3 length is 11 residues. The CDR3 loop reads CSVDSGNEQFF. CDR3 bases: TGCAGCGTTGATTCGGGCAATGAGCAGTTCTTC.

The DNA for the CDR3 is TGTGCCAGCAGTGTCCTGGCAGGGGGCCGTCGTGGCTACACCTTC. It encodes CASSVLAGGRRGYTF. J is TRBJ1-2 and V is TRBV2; 8 bases align to TRBD1. The CDR3 is 15 amino acids. Germline CDR1 is SNHLY and CDR2 is FYNNEI. The trim removed 4 bases at V and 7 bases at J, leaving 11 bases unmatched.

The J gene is TRBJ2-7, the V gene TRBV7-2; TRBD2 matches 12 bases. J lost 6 bases, V lost 5 bases, and 8 bases had no gene match. Germline V gene lookup returns CDR1 SGHTA and CDR2 FQGNSA. The length of the CDR3 is 15 residues. In nucleotides, the CDR3 is TGTGCCAGCAGCGTAATGACTAGCGGGAGAGGCGAGCAGTACTTC. Translated, it gives CASSVMTSGRGEQYF.

The rearrangement uses TRBV19 and TRBJ2-6; tentatively, D is TRBD1 (7 bases). The CDR3 contains 19 residues. Per the germline V gene, CDR1 is LNHDA and CDR2 is SQIVND (reference sequence). The V end was cut by 4 bases, the J end by 2 bases, with 21 bases between. This CDR3 is CASSNRRGAISTGANVLTF. The CDR3 region has the DNA TGTGCCAGTAGTAACCGCAGGGGGGCTATCTCTACTGGGGCCAACGTCCTGACTTTC.

The chain has TRBV5-1 and TRBJ2-7; D may be TRBD1 (7 bases). Trimming removed 2 bases at V and 0 bases at J, with 12 bases between. Germline V gene data show CDR1 as SGHRS and CDR2 as YFSETQ. The CDR3 extends over 15 amino acids. The CDR3 sequence is CASSFGQGGSYEQYF. In DNA, the CDR3 is TGCGCCAGCAGCTTTGGTCAGGGGGGCTCCTACGAGCAGTACTTC. Full variable domain (remainder filled in from reference TRBV5-1 and TRBJ2-7): KAGVTQTPRYLIKTRGQQVTLSCSPISGHRSVSWYQQTPGQGLQFLFEYFSETQRNKGNFPGRFSGRQFSNSRSEMNVSTLELGDSALYLCASSFGQGGSYEQYFGPGTRLTVT.

The genes are TRBV5-4 and TRBJ2-7, with 7 bases aligning to TRBD2. The CDR3 totals 14 residues. Germline V CDR1 and CDR2: SGHNT, YYREEE (reference sequence). With V trimmed by 5 bases and J by 5 bases, 10 bases remained unmatched. In DNA form, the CDR3 reads TGTGCCAGCAGGTCTCTCGCGGGAGTAAACGAGCAGTACTTC. Translating gives CASRSLAGVNEQYF. The whole variable domain, filled in from reference TRBV5-4 and TRBJ2-7, reads ETGVTQSPTHLIKTRGQQVTLRCSSQSGHNTVSWYQQALGQGPQFIFQYYREEENGRGNFPPRFSGLQFPNYSSELNVNALELDDSALYLCASRSLAGVNEQYFGPGTRLTVT.

V is TRBV27 and J is TRBJ2-7, with a tentative D call TRBD2 (5 bases). This CDR3 contains 14 residues. Germline V CDR1 and CDR2: MNHEY, SMNVEV (reference sequence). The ends were cut back, 7 bases at V and 2 bases at J, with 15 bases in the middle. CDR3 loop: CASTAGLDPYEQYF. The CDR3 nucleotides are TGTGCCAGCACCGCGGGTCTGGATCCCTACGAGCAGTACTTC.

J is TRBJ1-1 and V is TRBV29-1, with TRBD1 as a possible D gene (5 bases). The CDR3 has 14 amino acids. V shed 6 bases and J shed 1 base, with 15 bases lying between them. CDR1 and CDR2 (germline): SQVTM, ANQGSEA. The CDR3 region is CSVGLFLPNTEAFF. The DNA of the CDR3 is TGCAGCGTGGGACTTTTTTTACCGAACACTGAAGCTTTCTTT.

In this sample, this clone turned up a few times. The chain combines TRBV5-1 with TRBJ1-4; 7 bases map to TRBD1. CDR1 SGHRS and CDR2 YFSETQ come from the germline V gene. This CDR3 spans 14 amino acids. With V trimmed by 4 bases and J by 5 bases, 5 bases remained unmatched. CDR3 nucleotide sequence: TGCGCCAGCAGCCTCGGGACAGAGAATGAAAAACTGTTTTTT. Amino acids: CASSLGTENEKLFF.

The chain links TRBV19 to TRBJ1-5; possibly TRBD1 for D (6 bases). The CDR3 extends over 15 amino acids. The V gene's germline CDR1 is LNHDA and CDR2 SQIVND (reference sequence). V was trimmed by 7 bases and J by 0 bases, leaving 13 bases between them. As DNA, the CDR3 is TGTGCCAGTAAAGGACAGCTTTATAGCAATCAGCCCCAGCATTTT. It codes for CASKGQLYSNQPQHF.

This sequence joins TRBV16 and TRBJ1-2; D uncertain. The length of the CDR3 is 13 residues. Between the trimmed V and J ends, which lost 4 bases and 5 bases, there was a span of 11 bases. Looked up from germline, CDR1 is KGHSY and CDR2 is FQNENV. The CDR3 sequence is CASSPDWNYGYTF. CDR3 nucleotide sequence: TGTGCCAGCAGCCCTGACTGGAATTATGGCTACACCTTC.

This clone was detected a few times. The chain has TRBV27 and TRBJ1-2, with D possibly being TRBD1 (6 bases). The germline CDR1 and CDR2 sequences are MNHEY and SMNVEV (reference sequence). The CDR3 has 13 amino acids. Trimming pared 2 bases from V and 8 bases from J, leaving 12 bases between. DNA of the CDR3: TGTGCCAGCAGTTTACGGGGGGCGGTAGGCTACACCTTC. It codes for CASSLRGAVGYTF.